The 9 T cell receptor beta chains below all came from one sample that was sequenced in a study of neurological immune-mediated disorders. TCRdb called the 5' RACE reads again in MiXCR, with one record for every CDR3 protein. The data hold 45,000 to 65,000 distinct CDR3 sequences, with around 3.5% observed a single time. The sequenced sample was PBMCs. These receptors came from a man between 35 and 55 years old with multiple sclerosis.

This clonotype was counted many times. The CDR3 sequence: CSTYKGPGAYEQYF. The CDR3 DNA is TGCAGTACTTACAAAGGCCCGGGGGCCTACGAGCAGTACTTC. The chain has TRBV20-1 and TRBJ2-7, with a tentative D call TRBD2 (6 bases). The germline V gene has CDR1 DFQATT and CDR2 SNEGSKA (reference sequence). V lost 8 bases to trimming and J lost 2 bases, with 19 bases between them. This CDR3 is 14 amino acids long.

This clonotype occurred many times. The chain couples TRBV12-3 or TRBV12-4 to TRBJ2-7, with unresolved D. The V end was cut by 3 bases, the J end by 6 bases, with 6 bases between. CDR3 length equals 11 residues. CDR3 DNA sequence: TGTGCCAGCAGTTTCGCGCGCGAGCAGTACTTC. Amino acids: CASSFAREQYF.

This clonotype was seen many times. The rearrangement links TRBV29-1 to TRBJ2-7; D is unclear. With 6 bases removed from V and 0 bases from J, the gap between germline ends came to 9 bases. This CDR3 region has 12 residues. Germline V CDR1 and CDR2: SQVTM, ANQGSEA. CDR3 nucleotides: TGCAGCGTCATGGGGTTCTCCTACGAGCAGTACTTC. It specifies CSVMGFSYEQYF.

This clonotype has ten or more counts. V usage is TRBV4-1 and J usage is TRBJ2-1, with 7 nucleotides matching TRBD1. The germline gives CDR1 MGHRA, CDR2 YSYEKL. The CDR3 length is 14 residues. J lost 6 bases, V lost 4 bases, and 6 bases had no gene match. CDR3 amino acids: CASSPTDRVNEQFF. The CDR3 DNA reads TGCGCCAGCAGCCCGACCGACAGGGTCAATGAGCAGTTCTTC.

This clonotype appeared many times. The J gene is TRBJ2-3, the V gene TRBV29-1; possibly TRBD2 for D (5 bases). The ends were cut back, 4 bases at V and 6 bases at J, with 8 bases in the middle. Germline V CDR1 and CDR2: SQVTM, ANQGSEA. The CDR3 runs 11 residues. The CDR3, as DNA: TGCAGCGTTGTTAGAGGGGATACGCAGTATTTT. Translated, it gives CSVVRGDTQYF.

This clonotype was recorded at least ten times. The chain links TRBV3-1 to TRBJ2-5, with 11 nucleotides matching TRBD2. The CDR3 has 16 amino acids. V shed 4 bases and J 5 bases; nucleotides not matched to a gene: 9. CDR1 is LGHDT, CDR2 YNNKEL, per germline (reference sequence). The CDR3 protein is CASSPFLAGGSETQYF. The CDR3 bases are TGTGCCAGCAGCCCCTTCCTAGCGGGGGGCTCGGAGACCCAGTACTTC.

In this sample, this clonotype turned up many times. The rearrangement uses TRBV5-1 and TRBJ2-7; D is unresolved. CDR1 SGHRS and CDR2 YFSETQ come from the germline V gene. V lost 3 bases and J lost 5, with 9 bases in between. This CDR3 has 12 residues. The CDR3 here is CASSSPRHEQYF. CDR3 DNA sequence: TGCGCCAGCAGCTCCCCCCGGCACGAGCAGTACTTC.

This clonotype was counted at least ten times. In DNA form, the CDR3 reads TGCGCCAGCAGTTTCGACTCCGCTGGGGCCAACGTCCTGACTTTC. This gives the protein CASSFDSAGANVLTF. The chain couples TRBV5-1 to TRBJ2-6, with D hard to call. Germline CDR1 reads SGHRS; CDR2 reads YFSETQ. The length of the CDR3 is 15 residues. V shed 5 bases and J shed 2 bases, with 11 bases lying between them.

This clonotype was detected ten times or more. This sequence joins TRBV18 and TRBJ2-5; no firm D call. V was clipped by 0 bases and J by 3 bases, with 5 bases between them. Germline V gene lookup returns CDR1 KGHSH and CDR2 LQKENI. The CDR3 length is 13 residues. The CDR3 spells CASSPPSEETQYF. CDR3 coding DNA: TGTGCCAGCTCACCACCGTCAGAAGAGACCCAGTACTTC.